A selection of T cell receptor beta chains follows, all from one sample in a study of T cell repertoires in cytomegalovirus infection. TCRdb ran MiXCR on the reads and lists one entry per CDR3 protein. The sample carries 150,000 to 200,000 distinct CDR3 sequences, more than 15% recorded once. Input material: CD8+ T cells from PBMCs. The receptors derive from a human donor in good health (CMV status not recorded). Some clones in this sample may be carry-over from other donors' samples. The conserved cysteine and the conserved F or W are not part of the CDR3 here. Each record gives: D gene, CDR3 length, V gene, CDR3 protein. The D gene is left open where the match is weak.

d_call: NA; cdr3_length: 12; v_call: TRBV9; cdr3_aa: ASSVGLSRDEQF
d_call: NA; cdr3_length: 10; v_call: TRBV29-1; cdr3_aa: SVGGTDPYDT
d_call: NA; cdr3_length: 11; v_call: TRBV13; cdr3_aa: ASSLAGDAEAF
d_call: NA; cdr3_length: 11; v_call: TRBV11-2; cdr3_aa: ASSLQTSYEQY
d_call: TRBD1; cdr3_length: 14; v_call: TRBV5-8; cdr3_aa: ASSSRDRGTTYEQY
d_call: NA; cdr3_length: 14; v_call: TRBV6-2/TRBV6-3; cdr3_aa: ASSYGLIMQNQPQH
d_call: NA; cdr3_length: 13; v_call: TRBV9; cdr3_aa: ASSVDLRDGTEAF
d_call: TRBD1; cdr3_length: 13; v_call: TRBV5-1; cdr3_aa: ASSSPRTGGTEAF
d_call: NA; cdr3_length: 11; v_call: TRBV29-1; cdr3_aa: SVVPESSYEQY
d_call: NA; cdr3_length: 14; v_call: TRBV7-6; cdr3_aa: ASSLYFGENTGELF
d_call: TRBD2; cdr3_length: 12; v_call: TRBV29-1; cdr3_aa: SVAGTTLTYEQY
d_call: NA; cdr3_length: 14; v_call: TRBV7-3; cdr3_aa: ASSPGVQGSNQPQH
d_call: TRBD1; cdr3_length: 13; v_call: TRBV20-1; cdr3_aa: SVTKLTGDDDEQF
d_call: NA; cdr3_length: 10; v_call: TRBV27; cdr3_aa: ASSPDSSRQF
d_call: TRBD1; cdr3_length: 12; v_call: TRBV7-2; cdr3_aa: ASSSDRSSYEQY
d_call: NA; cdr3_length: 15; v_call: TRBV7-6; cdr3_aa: ASSLRGGGNSYNEQF
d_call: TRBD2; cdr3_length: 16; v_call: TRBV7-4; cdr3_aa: ASSATGRTRTDTGELF
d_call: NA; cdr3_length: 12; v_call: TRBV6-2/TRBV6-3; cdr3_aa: ASSYVGSTDTQY
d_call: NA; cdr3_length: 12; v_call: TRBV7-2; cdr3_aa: ASSFRHPTYEQY
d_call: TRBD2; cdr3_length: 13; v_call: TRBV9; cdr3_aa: ASSGGLTPGYEQY
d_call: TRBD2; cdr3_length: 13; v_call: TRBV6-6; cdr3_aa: ASRQLAGLYNEQF
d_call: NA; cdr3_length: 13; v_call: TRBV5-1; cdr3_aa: ASSPEGGPKYEQY
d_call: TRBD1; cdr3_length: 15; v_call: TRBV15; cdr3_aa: ATSRGQGANSNQPQH
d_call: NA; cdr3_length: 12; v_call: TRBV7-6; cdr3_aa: ASSPLEYGYGYT
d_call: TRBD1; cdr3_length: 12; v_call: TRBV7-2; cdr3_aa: ASSFPGGADGYT
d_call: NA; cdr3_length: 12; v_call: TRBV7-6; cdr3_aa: ASSLAEWNTEAF
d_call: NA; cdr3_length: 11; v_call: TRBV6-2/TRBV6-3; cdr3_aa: AGGRDDFNTQY
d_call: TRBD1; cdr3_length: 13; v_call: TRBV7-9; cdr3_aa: ASSSPGQGYNEQF
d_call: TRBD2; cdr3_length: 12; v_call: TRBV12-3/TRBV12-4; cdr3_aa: ASSPPGGKNIQY
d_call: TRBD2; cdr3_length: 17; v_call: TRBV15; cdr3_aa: ATSSISGSELVSYNEQF
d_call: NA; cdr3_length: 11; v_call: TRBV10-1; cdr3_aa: ASSELSDTEAF
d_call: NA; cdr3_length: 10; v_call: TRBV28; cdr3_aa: ASSFPRDTQY
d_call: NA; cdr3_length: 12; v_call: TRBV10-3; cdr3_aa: AINPEGPTYEQY
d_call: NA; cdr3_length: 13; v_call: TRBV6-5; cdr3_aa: ARSYLVGGPVEQF
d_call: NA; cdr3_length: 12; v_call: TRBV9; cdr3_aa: ASSVSGRDNEQF
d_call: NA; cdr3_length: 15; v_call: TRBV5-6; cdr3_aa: ASSLSLGSSYNSPLH
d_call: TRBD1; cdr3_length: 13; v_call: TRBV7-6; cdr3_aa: ASSREGQGTGELF
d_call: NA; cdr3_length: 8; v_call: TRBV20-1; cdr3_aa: SASFSGLH
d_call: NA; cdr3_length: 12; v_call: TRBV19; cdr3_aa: ASSIGGKHNEQF
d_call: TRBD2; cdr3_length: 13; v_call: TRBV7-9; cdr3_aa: ATQIGLAATYEQY
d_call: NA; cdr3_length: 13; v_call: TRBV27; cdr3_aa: ASSVDSLGGNEQF
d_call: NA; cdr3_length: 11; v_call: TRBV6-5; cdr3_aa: ASRGREEDTQY
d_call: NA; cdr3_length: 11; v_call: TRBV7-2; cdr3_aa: ASSFRGYTEAF
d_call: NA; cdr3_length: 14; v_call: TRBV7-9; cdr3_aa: ASSPNVRTPGNEQF
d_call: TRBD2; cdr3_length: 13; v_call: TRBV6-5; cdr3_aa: ASSIASGSRNEQF
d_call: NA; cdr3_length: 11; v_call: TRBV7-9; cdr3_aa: ASRETGNTEAF
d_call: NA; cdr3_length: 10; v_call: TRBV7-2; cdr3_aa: ASNTGYTEAF
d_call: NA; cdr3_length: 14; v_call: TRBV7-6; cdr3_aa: ASSPKAGRGRRAQY
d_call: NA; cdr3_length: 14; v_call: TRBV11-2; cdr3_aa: ASSLDRGSSYNEQF
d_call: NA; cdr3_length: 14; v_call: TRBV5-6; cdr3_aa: ASSLGVPSFRYGYT
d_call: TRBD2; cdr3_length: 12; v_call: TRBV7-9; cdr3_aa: ASTMTGGLDEQY